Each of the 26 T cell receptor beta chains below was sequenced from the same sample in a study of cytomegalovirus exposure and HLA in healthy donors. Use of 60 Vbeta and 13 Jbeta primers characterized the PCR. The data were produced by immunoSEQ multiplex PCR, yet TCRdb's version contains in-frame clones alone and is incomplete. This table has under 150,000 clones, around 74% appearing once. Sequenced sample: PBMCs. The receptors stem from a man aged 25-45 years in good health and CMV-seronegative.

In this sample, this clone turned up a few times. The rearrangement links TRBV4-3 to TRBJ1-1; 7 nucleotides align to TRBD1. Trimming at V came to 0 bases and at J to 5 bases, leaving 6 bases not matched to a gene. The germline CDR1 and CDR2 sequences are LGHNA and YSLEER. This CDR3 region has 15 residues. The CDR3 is CASSQDGDRDTEAFF. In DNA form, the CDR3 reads TGCGCCAGCAGCCAAGATGGTGACAGGGATACTGAAGCTTTCTTT.

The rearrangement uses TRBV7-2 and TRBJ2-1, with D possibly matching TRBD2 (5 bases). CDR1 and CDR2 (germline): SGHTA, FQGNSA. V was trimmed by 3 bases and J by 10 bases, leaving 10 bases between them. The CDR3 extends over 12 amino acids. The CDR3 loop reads CASSFSRLEQFF. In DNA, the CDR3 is TGTGCCAGCAGCTTCTCTAGACTAGAGCAGTTCTTC.

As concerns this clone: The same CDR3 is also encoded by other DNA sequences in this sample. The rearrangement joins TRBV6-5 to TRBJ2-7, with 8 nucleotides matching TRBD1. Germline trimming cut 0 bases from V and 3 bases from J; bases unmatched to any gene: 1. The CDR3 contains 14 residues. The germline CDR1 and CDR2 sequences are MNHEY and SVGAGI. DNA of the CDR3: TGTGCCAGCAGTTACTCCGGGACAGGCTACGAGCAGTACTTC. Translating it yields CASSYSGTGYEQYF.

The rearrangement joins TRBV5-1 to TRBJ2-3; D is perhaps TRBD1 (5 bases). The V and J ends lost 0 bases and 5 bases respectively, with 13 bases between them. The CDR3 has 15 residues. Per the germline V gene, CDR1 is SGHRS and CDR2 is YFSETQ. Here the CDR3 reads CASSLGNLDRDTQYF. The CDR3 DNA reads TGCGCCAGCAGCTTGGGGAACCTAGACAGAGATACGCAGTATTTT.

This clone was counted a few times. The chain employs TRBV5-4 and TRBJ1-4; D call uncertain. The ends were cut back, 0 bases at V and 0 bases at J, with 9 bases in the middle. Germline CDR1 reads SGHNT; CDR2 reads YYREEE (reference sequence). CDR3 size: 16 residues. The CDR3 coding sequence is TGTGCCAGCAGCTTGGACAGCCAGACAACTAATGAAAAACTGTTTTTT. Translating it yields CASSLDSQTTNEKLFF.

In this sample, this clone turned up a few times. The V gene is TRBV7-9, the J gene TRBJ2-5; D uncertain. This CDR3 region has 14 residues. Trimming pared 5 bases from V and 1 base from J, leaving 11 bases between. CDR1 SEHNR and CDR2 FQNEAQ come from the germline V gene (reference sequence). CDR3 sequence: CASSLSLAQETQYF. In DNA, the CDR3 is TGTGCCAGCAGCCTGTCCCTGGCCCAAGAGACCCAGTACTTC.

CDR3 region: CASSQLAGGYGEQFF. DNA of the CDR3: TGCGCCAGCAGCCAACTAGCGGGGGGATACGGAGAGCAGTTCTTC. This rearrangement joins TRBV4-3 to TRBJ2-1; 11 bases line up with TRBD2. In germline, CDR1 is LGHNA, CDR2 YSLEER. The ends lost 2 bases at V and 10 bases at J; junction bases unmatched: 7. This CDR3 has 15 amino acids.

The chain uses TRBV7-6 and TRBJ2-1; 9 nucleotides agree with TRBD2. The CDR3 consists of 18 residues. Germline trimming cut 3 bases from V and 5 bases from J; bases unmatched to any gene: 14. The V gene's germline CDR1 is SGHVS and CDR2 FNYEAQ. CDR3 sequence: CASSLEISGTSLHNEQFF. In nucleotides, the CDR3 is TGTGCCAGCAGCTTGGAGATTTCCGGGACTAGCCTCCACAATGAGCAGTTCTTC.

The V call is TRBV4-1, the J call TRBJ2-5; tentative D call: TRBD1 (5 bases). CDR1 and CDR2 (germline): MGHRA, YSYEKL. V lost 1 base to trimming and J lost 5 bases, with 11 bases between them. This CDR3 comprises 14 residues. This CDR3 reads CASSQGRAYETQYF. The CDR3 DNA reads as TGCGCCAGCAGCCAAGGCAGGGCATACGAGACCCAGTACTTC.

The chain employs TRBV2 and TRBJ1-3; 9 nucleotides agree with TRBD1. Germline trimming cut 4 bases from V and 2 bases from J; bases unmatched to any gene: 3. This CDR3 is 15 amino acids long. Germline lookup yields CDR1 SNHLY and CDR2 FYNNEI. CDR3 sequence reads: CASSVGQGTGNTIYF. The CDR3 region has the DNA TGTGCCAGCAGTGTGGGACAGGGTACTGGAAACACCATATATTTT.

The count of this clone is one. The CDR3 sequence is CASTQGTNTGELFF. CDR3 sequence (DNA): TGTGCCAGCACCCAGGGTACGAACACCGGGGAGCTGTTTTTT. The chain employs TRBV6-6 and TRBJ2-2; D might be TRBD1 (5 bases). Germline CDR1 is MNHNY and CDR2 is SVGAGI (reference sequence). The CDR3 spans 14 residues. Trimming removed 7 bases at V and 0 bases at J, with 9 bases between.

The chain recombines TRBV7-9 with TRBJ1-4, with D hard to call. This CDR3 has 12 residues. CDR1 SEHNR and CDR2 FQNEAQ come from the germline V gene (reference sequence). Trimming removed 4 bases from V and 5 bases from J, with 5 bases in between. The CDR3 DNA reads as TGTGCCAGCAGCTACAAGAATGAAAAACTGTTTTTT. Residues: CASSYKNEKLFF.

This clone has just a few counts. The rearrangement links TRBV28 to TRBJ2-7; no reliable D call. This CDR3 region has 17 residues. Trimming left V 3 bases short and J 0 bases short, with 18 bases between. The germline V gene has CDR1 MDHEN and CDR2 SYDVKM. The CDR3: CASSFSFSELDSYEQYF. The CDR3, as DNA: TGTGCCAGCAGTTTTAGTTTTTCGGAGCTCGACTCCTACGAGCAGTACTTC. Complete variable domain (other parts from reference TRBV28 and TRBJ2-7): DVKVTQSSRYLVKRTGEKVFLECVQDMDHENMFWYRQDPGLGLRLIYFSYDVKMKEKGDIPEGYSVSREKKERFSLILESASTNQTSMYLCASSFSFSELDSYEQYFGPGTRLTVT.

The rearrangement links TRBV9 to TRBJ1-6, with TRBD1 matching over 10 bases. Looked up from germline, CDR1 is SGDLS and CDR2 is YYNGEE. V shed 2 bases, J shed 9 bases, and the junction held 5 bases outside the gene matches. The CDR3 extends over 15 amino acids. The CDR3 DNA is TGTGCCAGCAGCGTGCCCGGGACAGGGGTTTCACCCCTCCACTTT. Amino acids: CASSVPGTGVSPLHF.

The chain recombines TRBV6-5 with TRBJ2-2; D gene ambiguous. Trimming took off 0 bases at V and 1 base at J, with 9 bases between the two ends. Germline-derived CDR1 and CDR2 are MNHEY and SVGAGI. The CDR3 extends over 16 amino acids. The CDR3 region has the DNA TGTGCCAGCAGTTACTCTTTTAGCCTGAACACCGGGGAGCTGTTTTTT. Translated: CASSYSFSLNTGELFF.

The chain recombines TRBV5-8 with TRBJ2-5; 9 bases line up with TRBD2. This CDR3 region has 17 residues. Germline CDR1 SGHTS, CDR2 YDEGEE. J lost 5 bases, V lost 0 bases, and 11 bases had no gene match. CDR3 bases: TGTGCCAGCAGCTTGGGGGGATATAGCGGGAGCTTGGAGACCCAGTACTTC. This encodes CASSLGGYSGSLETQYF.

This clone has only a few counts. The DNA for the CDR3 is TGTGCCAGCAGCTCCCGGACAGGGGATCACCTCATGAACACTGAAGCTTTCTTT. This gives the protein CASSSRTGDHLMNTEAFF. The V call is TRBV7-8, the J call TRBJ1-1; TRBD1 agrees at 9 bases. The junction had 12 bases not matched to a gene; V was cut back by 4 bases and J by 0 bases. Germline lookup yields CDR1 SGHVS and CDR2 FQNEAQ. The CDR3 is 18 amino acids. Variable domain in full (rest from reference TRBV7-8 and TRBJ1-1): GAGVSQSPRYKVAKRGQDVALRCDPISGHVSLFWYQQALGQGPEFLTYFQNEAQLDKSGLPSDRFFAERPEGSVSTLKIQRTQQEDSAVYLCASSSRTGDHLMNTEAFFGQGTRLTVV.

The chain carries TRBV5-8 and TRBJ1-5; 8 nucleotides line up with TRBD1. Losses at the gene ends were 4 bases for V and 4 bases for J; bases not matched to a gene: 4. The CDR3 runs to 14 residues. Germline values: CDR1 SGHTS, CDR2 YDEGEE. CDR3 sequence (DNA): TGTGCCAGCAGCCGTACAGGGGGTAATCAGCCCCAGCATTTT. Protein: CASSRTGGNQPQHF.

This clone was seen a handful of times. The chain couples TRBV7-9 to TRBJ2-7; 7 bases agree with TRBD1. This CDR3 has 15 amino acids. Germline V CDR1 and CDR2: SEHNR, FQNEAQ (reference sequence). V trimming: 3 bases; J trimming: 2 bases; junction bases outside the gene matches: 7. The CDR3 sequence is CASSFGQELTYEQYF. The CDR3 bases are TGTGCCAGCAGCTTTGGACAGGAGCTAACCTACGAGCAGTACTTC.

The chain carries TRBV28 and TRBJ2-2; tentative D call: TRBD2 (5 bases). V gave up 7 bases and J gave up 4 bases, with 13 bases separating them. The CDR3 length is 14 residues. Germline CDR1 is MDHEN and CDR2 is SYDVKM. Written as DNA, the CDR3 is TGTGCCAGCACAACGGGGAGTGGCACCGGGGAGCTGTTTTTT. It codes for CASTTGSGTGELFF.

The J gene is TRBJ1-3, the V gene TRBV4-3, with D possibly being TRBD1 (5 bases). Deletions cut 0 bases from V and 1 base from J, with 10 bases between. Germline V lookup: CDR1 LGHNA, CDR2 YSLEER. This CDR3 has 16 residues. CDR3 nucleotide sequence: TGCGCCAGCAGCCAAGATCGGGCAGGGTCTGGAAACACCATATATTTT. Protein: CASSQDRAGSGNTIYF.

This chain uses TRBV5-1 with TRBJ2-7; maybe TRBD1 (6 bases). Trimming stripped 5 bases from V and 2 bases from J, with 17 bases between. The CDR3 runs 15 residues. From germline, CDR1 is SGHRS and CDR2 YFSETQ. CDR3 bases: TGCGCCAGCAGTTTTGGTCGGGACAAGACCTACGAGCAGTACTTC. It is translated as CASSFGRDKTYEQYF.

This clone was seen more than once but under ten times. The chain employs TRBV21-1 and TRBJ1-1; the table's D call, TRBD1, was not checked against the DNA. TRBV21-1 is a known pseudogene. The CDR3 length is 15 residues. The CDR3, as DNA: TGTGCCAGCAGCGAAGCGGGACAGGGAGGGACTGAAGCTTTCTTT. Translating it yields CASSEAGQGGTEAFF.

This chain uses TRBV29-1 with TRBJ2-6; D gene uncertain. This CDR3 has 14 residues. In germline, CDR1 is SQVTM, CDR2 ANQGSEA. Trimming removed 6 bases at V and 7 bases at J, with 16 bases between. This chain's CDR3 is CSVSWSGSANVLTF. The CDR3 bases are TGCAGCGTAAGTTGGTCCGGGTCTGCCAACGTCCTGACTTTC.

CDR3: CASSPPGIYSYNEQFF. The CDR3 DNA is TGTGCCAGCAGCCCACCCGGGATCTACAGCTACAATGAGCAGTTCTTC. The V call is TRBV14, the J call TRBJ2-1; D may be TRBD2 (5 bases). CDR1 and CDR2 (germline): SGHDN, FVKESK. CDR3 length: 16 residues. Trimming took off 4 bases at V and 3 bases at J, with 16 bases between the two ends. Together with reference TRBV14 and TRBJ2-1, the CDR3 gives the full variable domain: EAGVTQFPSHSVIEKGQTVTLRCDPISGHDNLYWYRRVMGKEIKFLLHFVKESKQDESGMPNNRFLAERTGGTYSTLKVQPAELEDSGVYFCASSPPGIYSYNEQFFGPGTRLTVL.

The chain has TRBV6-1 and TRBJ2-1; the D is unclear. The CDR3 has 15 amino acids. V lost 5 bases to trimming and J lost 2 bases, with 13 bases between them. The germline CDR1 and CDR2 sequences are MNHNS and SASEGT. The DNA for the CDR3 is TGTGCCAGCAGTATCACAGAGACCCCCTACAATGAGCAGTTCTTC. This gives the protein CASSITETPYNEQFF.